This TCR beta chain was recovered during a study of blood T cell repertoires in COVID-19. In the study overall: The analysed material was cDNA or gDNA that came from T cells, B-cell-depleted T cells, or PBMCs.

TCRdb keeps only in-frame clones here, not all; method: immunoSEQ multiplex PCR. The sample includes fewer than 500,000 clones, roughly 87% seen only once; the top ten take approximately 0.7%. Participants' reported clinical history set cohort assignment. The CDR3 length is 13 residues. Trimming removed 7 bases from V and 2 bases from J; junction bases left unmatched: 5. The germline CDR1 and CDR2 sequences are GTSNPN and SVGIG (reference sequence). This clone was observed once. Sequencing used PBMCs or T cells enriched from blood (not recorded which). This chain joins TRBV30 and TRBJ1-1; 9 bases match TRBD1. The receptor was derived from a young woman who had recovered from COVID-19. The CDR3 sequence is CALSTGGNTEAFF. The CDR3 bases are TGTGCCTTATCGACAGGGGGAAACACTGAAGCTTTCTTT.